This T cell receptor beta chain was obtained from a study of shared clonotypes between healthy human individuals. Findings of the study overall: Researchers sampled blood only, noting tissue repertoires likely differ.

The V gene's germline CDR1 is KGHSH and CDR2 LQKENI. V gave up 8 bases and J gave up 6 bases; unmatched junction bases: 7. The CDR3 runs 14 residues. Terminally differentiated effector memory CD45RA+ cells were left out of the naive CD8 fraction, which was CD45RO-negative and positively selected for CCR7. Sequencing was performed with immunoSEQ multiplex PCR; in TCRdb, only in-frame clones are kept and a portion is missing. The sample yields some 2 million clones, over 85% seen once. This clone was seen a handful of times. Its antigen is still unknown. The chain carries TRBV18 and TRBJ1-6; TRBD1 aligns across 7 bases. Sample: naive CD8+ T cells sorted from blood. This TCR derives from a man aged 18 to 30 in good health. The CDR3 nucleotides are TGTGCCAGCACTCTAGGGGACAGTAATTCACCCCTCCACTTT. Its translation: CASTLGDSNSPLHF.